The T cell receptor beta chain described here comes from a study of cytomegalovirus exposure and HLA in healthy donors. Study context: The same platform was used for the 130 or so validation repertoires and the roughly 640 first-cohort repertoires, a later analysis reported. Study-wide results and caveats: There were 150 to 200 TCR beta chains listed as cytomegalovirus-associated.

Generated by immunoSEQ multiplex PCR, the TCRdb table keeps only in-frame clones and is missing some. The sample gives about 110,000 clones, 90% to 96% of which show up once; 0.67% is in the top ten. On this clone: Its antigen is undetermined.

The receptor's source is a woman between 18 and 30 years old in good health and CMV-seronegative. Sequencing used PBMCs.

CDR3 protein: CASSLTGQAAYEQYF. CDR3 nucleotides: TGTGCCAGCAGCTTGACGGGACAGGCCGCCTACGAGCAGTACTTC. The gene calls are TRBV5-6 and TRBJ2-7, with 8 bases lining up with TRBD1. CDR3 size: 15 residues. J was trimmed by 2 bases and V by 1 base; bases with no gene match: 5. CDR1 and CDR2 (germline): SGHDT, YYEEEE.